Each of the 26 T cell receptor beta chains below was sequenced from the same sample in a study of T cell responses to AZD1222 COVID-19 vaccine. Sequencing used immunoSEQ multiplex PCR; TCRdb keeps in-frame clones, though not all of them. The sample records approximately 200,000 clones, around 93% being singletons. This sample comprised peripheral blood, obtained on day 0 of AZD1222 vaccination. These receptors were obtained from an adult in good health.

The J gene is TRBJ2-7, the V gene TRBV7-2; the D gene is possibly TRBD2 (6 bases). From germline, CDR1 is SGHTA and CDR2 FQGNSA. Deletions cut 5 bases from V and 2 bases from J, with 13 bases between. The CDR3 sequence is 14 residues long. CDR3 protein: CASSGGPPPYEQYF. In DNA form, the CDR3 reads TGTGCCAGCAGCGGAGGGCCCCCACCCTACGAGCAGTACTTC. Drawing the rest from reference TRBV7-2 and TRBJ2-7, the complete variable domain is GAGVSQSPSNKVTEKGKDVELRCDPISGHTALYWYRQSLGQGLEFLIYFQGNSAPDKSGLPSDRFSAERTGGSVSTLTIQRTQQEDSAVYLCASSGGPPPYEQYFGPGTRLTVT.

This chain joins TRBV5-1 and TRBJ1-3; D is unresolved. With 0 bases removed from V and 2 bases from J, the gap between germline ends came to 15 bases. The CDR3 is made up of 17 amino acids. Germline CDR1 SGHRS, CDR2 YFSETQ. CDR3 DNA sequence: TGCGCCAGCAGCTTGGCCTCGACGGCTGGGGCTGGAAACACCATATATTTT. Translation gives CASSLASTAGAGNTIYF.

This clone was seen ten or more times. The J gene is TRBJ2-3, the V gene TRBV27, with a tentative D call TRBD1 (5 bases). Trimming removed 8 bases at V and 6 bases at J, with 12 bases between. The germline V gene has CDR1 MNHEY and CDR2 SMNVEV (reference sequence). The length of the CDR3 is 12 residues. CDR3 sequence reads: CASQDNWDTQYF. DNA of the CDR3: TGTGCCAGCCAGGACAATTGGGATACGCAGTATTTT.

J is TRBJ1-1 and V is TRBV6-2 or TRBV6-3; D not certain. Germline CDR1 is MNHEY and CDR2 is SVGEGT. The CDR3 totals 14 residues. Trimming removed 5 bases at V and 5 bases at J, with 15 bases between. As DNA, the CDR3 is TGTGCCAGCAGTGAGAGAGGATGGAGAACTGAAGCTTTCTTT. Translated, it gives CASSERGWRTEAFF.

The chain has TRBV7-3 and TRBJ2-1, with D unclear. Trimming took off 2 bases at V and 0 bases at J, with 8 bases between the two ends. CDR3 length: 15 residues. The germline V gene has CDR1 SGHTA and CDR2 FQGTGA. The CDR3 sequence: CASSLAESSYNEQFF. In nucleotides, the CDR3 is TGTGCCAGCAGCTTAGCCGAGAGCTCCTACAATGAGCAGTTCTTC.

This rearrangement joins TRBV27 to TRBJ1-5; 7 nucleotides align to TRBD1. There are 13 residues in the CDR3. V was pared by 4 bases and J by 6 bases, with 3 bases of the junction left unmatched. Germline V gene data show CDR1 as MNHEY and CDR2 as SMNVEV (reference sequence). Written as DNA, the CDR3 is TGTGCCAGCAGTTCGGACAGGATTCAGCCCCAGCATTTT. Translation gives CASSSDRIQPQHF.

For the CDR3, the DNA is TGTGCCAGTAGTATTGGTGGGAGCTCCTACGAGCAGTACTTC. It specifies CASSIGGSSYEQYF. This rearrangement joins TRBV19 to TRBJ2-7, with D possibly matching TRBD2 (5 bases). V was clipped by 3 bases and J by 0 bases, with 9 bases between them. Germline CDR1 reads LNHDA; CDR2 reads SQIVND (reference sequence). The length of the CDR3 is 14 residues.

The chain recombines TRBV4-3 with TRBJ1-5, with D unresolved. V was shortened by 4 bases and J by 2 bases, with 9 bases between the two germline ends. CDR1 is LGHNA, CDR2 YSLEER, per germline. The CDR3 contains 14 residues. CDR3 coding DNA: TGCGCCAGCAGCCCGGGTGGCGGCAATCAGCCCCAGCATTTT. Translating gives CASSPGGGNQPQHF.

The genes are TRBV27 and TRBJ2-7; TRBD1 matches at 10 bases. Trimming took 5 bases from V and 2 from J; bases not matched to a gene: 3. There are 14 residues in the CDR3. CDR1 and CDR2 (germline): MNHEY, SMNVEV (reference sequence). CDR3 sequence reads: CASSPGQGAYEQYF. In DNA, the CDR3 is TGTGCCAGCAGTCCCGGACAGGGGGCCTACGAGCAGTACTTC.

V usage is TRBV6-5 and J usage is TRBJ1-3; D not resolved. This CDR3 is built from 14 residues. V lost 5 bases to trimming and J lost 0 bases, with 8 bases between them. The germline V gene encodes CDR1 MNHEY and CDR2 SVGAGI. Here the CDR3 reads CASSPGISGNTIYF. CDR3 nucleotide sequence: TGTGCCAGCAGTCCCGGAATCTCTGGAAACACCATATATTTT.

The chain recombines TRBV28 with TRBJ1-1, with no clear D. The CDR3 contains 15 residues. From germline, CDR1 is MDHEN and CDR2 SYDVKM. V was cut by 4 bases and J by 2 bases, with 14 bases left in between. The CDR3 coding sequence is TGTGCCAGCAGTTCACCGGGCCCCTATAACACTGAAGCTTTCTTT. Translated, it gives CASSSPGPYNTEAFF.

The chain joins TRBV6-5 to TRBJ1-1; TRBD1 matches at 7 bases. V was pared by 0 bases and J by 7 bases, with 5 bases of the junction left unmatched. Germline CDR1 is MNHEY and CDR2 is SVGAGI. The CDR3 extends over 14 amino acids. The DNA of the CDR3 is TGTGCCAGCAGTTACTCGGACAGGCGTTATGAAGCTTTCTTT. Translating it yields CASSYSDRRYEAFF.

The genes are TRBV12-3 or TRBV12-4 and TRBJ1-1; TRBD1 is a possible D gene (5 bases). Trimming stripped 5 bases from V and 8 bases from J, with 9 bases between. CDR3 length: 11 amino acids. The CDR3 reads CASSLGQEAFF. Written as DNA, the CDR3 is TGTGCCAGCAGTCTGGGGCAGGAAGCTTTCTTT.

The rearrangement uses TRBV19 and TRBJ2-7; TRBD2 aligns across 10 bases. This CDR3 spans 14 amino acids. Germline assignment: CDR1 LNHDA and CDR2 SQIVND (reference sequence). The junction had 6 bases not matched to a gene; V was cut back by 5 bases and J by 5 bases. The CDR3: CASSPLAGVNEQYF. The CDR3 DNA follows: TGTGCCAGTAGTCCCCTAGCGGGAGTCAACGAGCAGTACTTC.

V is TRBV5-1 and J is TRBJ2-1; tentative D call: TRBD2 (6 bases). CDR3 length equals 15 residues. The ends were cut back, 0 bases at V and 4 bases at J, with 11 bases in the middle. From germline, CDR1 is SGHRS and CDR2 YFSETQ. Here the CDR3 reads CASSLGRGGYNEQFF. Here the CDR3 DNA reads TGCGCCAGCAGCTTGGGTCGCGGAGGGTACAATGAGCAGTTCTTC.

The chain combines TRBV5-4 with TRBJ2-3; D not certain. CDR1 is SGHNT and CDR2 is YYREEE in the germline V gene (reference sequence). Trimming removed 4 bases from V and 1 base from J, with 7 bases in between. CDR3 length: 13 residues. The CDR3 bases are TGTGCCAGCAGCCGCACCCGCACAGATACGCAGTATTTT. Encoded protein: CASSRTRTDTQYF.

To note about this clone: Different DNA sequences within this sample yield the same CDR3. J is TRBJ1-4 and V is TRBV28; 9 bases are a match to TRBD1. Trimming removed 5 bases from V and 5 bases from J; junction bases left unmatched: 3. CDR1 and CDR2 from the germline V gene are MDHEN and SYDVKM. This CDR3 comprises 14 residues. The CDR3 DNA reads TGTGCCAGCAGTCGCGACAGGGGGAATGAAAAACTGTTTTTT. The encoded protein is CASSRDRGNEKLFF.

The chain joins TRBV6-5 to TRBJ2-7, with D perhaps TRBD2 (6 bases). CDR3 length: 14 amino acids. From germline, CDR1 is MNHEY and CDR2 SVGAGI. V was cut by 2 bases and J by 5 bases, with 13 bases left in between. In DNA, the CDR3 is TGTGCCAGCAGTTACACGGGGACTGTAGACGAGCAGTACTTC. Protein sequence: CASSYTGTVDEQYF.

This clone was seen only once. This specimen includes other DNA sequences encoding the same CDR3. J is TRBJ1-1 and V is TRBV5-1; D remains unclear. This CDR3 comprises 13 residues. Looked up from germline, CDR1 is SGHRS and CDR2 is YFSETQ. Trimming removed 0 bases at V and 1 base at J, with 4 bases between. CDR3: CASSLGRNTEAFF. The CDR3 nucleotides are TGCGCCAGCAGCTTGGGAAGGAACACTGAAGCTTTCTTT.

The chain has TRBV28 and TRBJ1-2; D remains ambiguous. The germline gives CDR1 MDHEN, CDR2 SYDVKM. The V end was cut by 6 bases, the J end by 4 bases, with 15 bases between. There are 14 residues in the CDR3. The CDR3 sequence is CASSLGRWGYGYTF. CDR3 bases: TGTGCCAGCAGCCTGGGTAGATGGGGCTATGGCTACACCTTC.

The CDR3, as DNA: TGTGCCAGCAGTCAGAGAGGACGATCTGAAGCTTTCTTT. The encoded protein is CASSQRGRSEAFF. V gene TRBV6-5 combines with J gene TRBJ1-1, with D hard to call. The V gene lost 5 bases and the J gene lost 6 bases, with 13 bases spanning the gap. The germline V gene has CDR1 MNHEY and CDR2 SVGAGI. CDR3 length equals 13 residues.

The chain joins TRBV21-1 to TRBJ1-2. TRBV21-1 is labeled a pseudogene. The length of the CDR3 is 15 residues. The DNA of the CDR3 is TGTGCCAGCAGCAAAGATGAGGGGGGTGAAGCGGGCTACACCTTC. Protein product: CASSKDEGGEAGYTF.

This rearrangement joins TRBV5-6 to TRBJ2-2; 12 bases match TRBD1. This CDR3 is built from 16 residues. The trim removed 4 bases at V and 5 bases at J, leaving 6 bases unmatched. Germline V lookup: CDR1 SGHDT, CDR2 YYEEEE. CDR3 in amino acids: CASSQGQGAYTGELFF. The CDR3, as DNA: TGTGCCAGCAGCCAGGGACAGGGGGCATATACCGGGGAGCTGTTTTTT. Combining the CDR3 with reference TRBV5-6 and TRBJ2-2 gives the whole variable domain DAGVTQSPTHLIKTRGQQVTLRCSPKSGHDTVSWYQQALGQGPQFIFQYYEEEERQRGNFPDRFSGHQFPNYSSELNVNALLLGDSALYLCASSQGQGAYTGELFFGEGSRLTVL.

The V call is TRBV4-1, the J call TRBJ2-1; 7 bases fit TRBD2. The CDR3 is 16 amino acids. From germline, CDR1 is MGHRA and CDR2 YSYEKL. Losses at the gene ends were 4 bases for V and 10 bases for J; bases not matched to a gene: 16. The CDR3 loop reads CASSLFGTNGEAEQFF. CDR3 nucleotides: TGCGCCAGCAGCCTCTTCGGGACTAACGGGGAGGCGGAGCAGTTCTTC.

The chain uses TRBV27 and TRBJ2-1, with D perhaps matching TRBD2 (5 bases). This CDR3 region has 15 residues. V gave up 9 bases and J gave up 1 base, with 16 bases separating them. From germline, CDR1 is MNHEY and CDR2 SMNVEV (reference sequence). This CDR3 is CARYLWRASYNEQFF. CDR3 sequence (DNA): TGTGCCAGATACTTATGGCGGGCATCCTACAATGAGCAGTTCTTC.

The rearrangement links TRBV28 to TRBJ2-3, with D maybe TRBD1 (5 bases). Germline-derived CDR1 and CDR2 are MDHEN and SYDVKM. The germline V and J ends were trimmed by 6 bases and 2 bases, with 15 bases remaining between them. The CDR3 has 15 amino acids. DNA for the CDR3: TGTGCCAGCAGCCCCCAGGACACCTACACAGATACGCAGTATTTT. Its protein product is CASSPQDTYTDTQYF.